These 10 T cell receptor beta chains were all obtained from the same sample, sequenced in a study of cytomegalovirus exposure and HLA in healthy donors. The protocol was immunoSEQ multiplex PCR, while the TCRdb copy is restricted to in-frame clones and leaves out a portion. The sample has tens of thousands of clones; over 90% are singletons. The sequencing input was PBMCs. The source of these receptors is a woman under 30 in good health and CMV-seropositive.

As for this clone: The junction departs from germline at one end; a sequencing error may be responsible. In the same sample, other DNA sequences code for this CDR3. The rearrangement links TRBV5-4 to TRBJ1-2, with a weak D call TRBD1 (5 bases). CDR1 and CDR2 from the germline V gene are SGHNT and YYREEE (reference sequence). This CDR3 has 12 amino acids. Written as DNA, the CDR3 is TGCGCCAGCAGCTTACAGGTGGATGGCTACACCTTC. Protein sequence: CASSLQVDGYTF.

The V call is TRBV12-2, the J call TRBJ2-3; the table calls TRBD2, which could not be checked here. TRBV12-2 is recorded as a pseudogene. The CDR3 consists of 15 residues. The CDR3 reads CASRPESTSTDTQYF. Here the CDR3 DNA reads TGTGCAAGTCGCCCCGAGTCGACTAGCACAGATACGCAGTATTTT.

The chain employs TRBV27 and TRBJ2-7; 10 bases line up with TRBD2. V shed 4 bases, J shed 0 bases, and the junction held 0 bases outside the gene matches. The CDR3 sequence is 14 residues long. Germline V lookup: CDR1 MNHEY, CDR2 SMNVEV (reference sequence). CDR3 protein: CASSWTSGSYEQYF. DNA for the CDR3: TGTGCCAGCAGTTGGACTAGCGGCTCCTACGAGCAGTACTTC.

This clone came up once. The chain links TRBV28 to TRBJ2-7; 8 bases fit TRBD2. J was trimmed by 4 bases and V by 1 base; bases with no gene match: 3. The CDR3 spans 14 residues. CDR1 MDHEN and CDR2 SYDVKM come from the germline V gene. CDR3 DNA: TGTGCCAGCAGTTTATCGCCTAGCGGGTACGAGCAGTACTTC. It translates to CASSLSPSGYEQYF.

The DNA for the CDR3 is TGTGCCAGCTCACCTACCTACAATGAGCAGTTCTTC. Residues: CASSPTYNEQFF. The V and J genes are TRBV18 and TRBJ2-1; D remains unclear. V lost 3 bases and J lost 2, with 2 bases in between. CDR3 length equals 12 residues. The germline V gene encodes CDR1 KGHSH and CDR2 LQKENI.

This chain uses TRBV11-2 with TRBJ2-5; TRBD1 might be the D (5 bases). Germline V gene lookup returns CDR1 SGHAT and CDR2 FQNNGV. This CDR3 has 13 residues. Trimming took off 3 bases at V and 4 bases at J, with 9 bases between the two ends. CDR3 in amino acids: CASSFQGLETQYF. CDR3 coding DNA: TGTGCCAGCAGCTTTCAGGGCCTAGAGACCCAGTACTTC.

This rearrangement joins TRBV19 to TRBJ1-2; D gene uncertain. V lost 1 base to trimming and J lost 0 bases, with 12 bases between them. The CDR3 length is 16 residues. Per germline, CDR1 LNHDA and CDR2 SQIVND (reference sequence). Here the CDR3 reads CASSIGFPGTNYGYTF. Here the CDR3 DNA reads TGTGCCAGTAGTATAGGATTCCCAGGAACTAACTATGGCTACACCTTC. The variable domain in full, completed from reference TRBV19 and TRBJ1-2, reads DGGITQSPKYLFRKEGQNVTLSCEQNLNHDAMYWYRQDPGQGLRLIYYSQIVNDFQKGDIAEGYSVSREKKESFPLTVTSAQKNPTAFYLCASSIGFPGTNYGYTFGSGTRLTVV.

The chain links TRBV7-9 to TRBJ2-1; the D gene is possibly TRBD1 (5 bases). Trimming left V 5 bases short and J 10 bases short, with 15 bases between. This CDR3 has 13 amino acids. Germline V CDR1 and CDR2: SEHNR, FQNEAQ (reference sequence). The CDR3 bases are TGTGCCAGCAGCCCACCGCAGGGCGAGGAGCAGTTCTTC. This codes for CASSPPQGEEQFF.

The gene calls are TRBV4-1 and TRBJ2-1; possibly TRBD2 for D (5 bases). The germline gives CDR1 MGHRA, CDR2 YSYEKL. The V end lost 4 bases, the J end lost 6 bases, and 13 bases lay between the germline ends. The CDR3 has 14 residues. The CDR3 loop reads CASSLRGLSNEQFF. The CDR3 DNA is TGCGCCAGCAGCCTACGAGGGCTCTCCAATGAGCAGTTCTTC.

The chain couples TRBV7-8 to TRBJ2-2; tentative D call: TRBD1 (5 bases). Germline V gene lookup returns CDR1 SGHVS and CDR2 FQNEAQ. Deletions cut 5 bases from V and 0 bases from J, with 7 bases between. This CDR3 spans 14 amino acids. This CDR3 is CASSPGSNTGELFF. In DNA, the CDR3 is TGTGCCAGCAGCCCAGGGTCGAACACCGGGGAGCTGTTTTTT.